Included here is one T cell receptor (beta chain) sequence, with context. Its cognate antigen is unknown. The sample comes from a study of shared clonotypes between healthy human individuals. Turning to the study itself: Each donor's CD4 naive and CD4 memory cells filled three plates apiece, CD8 naive two, and CD8 memory one. Study outcomes and limitations: In a handful of donors, around 4.8% of naive CD4 clonotypes appeared in common.

This table comes from immunoSEQ multiplex PCR, and its TCRdb copy is limited to in-frame clones, with some not included. The repertoire consists of more than 1 million clones, with about 84% occurring once and the leading ten covering more than 0.5%. The TCR sequence derives from a man between 18 and 35 years old in good health. Some clones in this sample may be carry-over from other donors' samples. Sequenced material: memory CD4+ T cells from PBMCs. The sample's subset: CD45RA-negative fraction.

In nucleotides, the CDR3 is TGTGCCATCAGCACTAGCGGGAGTCTCTCAGATACGCAGTATTTT. Protein product: CAISTSGSLSDTQYF. V usage is TRBV10-3 and J usage is TRBJ2-3, with 11 bases matching TRBD2. V gave up 6 bases and J gave up 4 bases; unmatched junction bases: 6. This CDR3 is 15 amino acids long. Germline V gives CDR1 ENHRY, CDR2 SYGVKD.